This T cell receptor (beta chain) was captured in a study of cytomegalovirus exposure and HLA in healthy donors. The CDR3 length is 14 residues. Looked up from germline, CDR1 is SGHNT and CDR2 is YENEEA. Deletions cut 6 bases from V and 2 bases from J, with 14 bases between. Overall study results and limits: The study assumed roughly uniform donor sequencing depth for presence/absence analyses. In an earlier analysis, most TCR beta V segments were productive about 87% or about 30% of the time. TCR beta sequences reportedly predicted most subjects' HLA-A and HLA-B alleles accurately. Later analysis suggested links between common viral pathogens and several top significant clusters.

As regards this clone: Its target is not known.

The PCR contained 60 Vbeta and 13 Jbeta primers. Profiling relied on immunoSEQ multiplex PCR, and the TCRdb table lists in-frame clones only, not all of them. The sample holds 40,000 to 60,000 clones. This chain uses TRBV11-3 with TRBJ2-7; maybe TRBD1 (6 bases). The origin of this receptor is a female donor in good health and CMV-seronegative. The specimen sequenced was PBMCs. CDR3 in DNA: TGTGCCAGCAGTTCCCCCAGGGGTCCCTACGAGCAGTACTTC. This translates into CASSSPRGPYEQYF. The whole variable domain, filled in from reference TRBV11-3 and TRBJ2-7, reads EAGVVQSPRYKIIEKKQPVAFWCNPISGHNTLYWYLQNLGQGPELLIRYENEEAVDDSQLPKDRFSAERLKGVDSTLKIQPAELGDSAVYLCASSSPRGPYEQYFGPGTRLTVT.